The 25 T cell receptor beta chains given below trace back to one sample, sequenced in a study of molecular identifiers for immune sequencing clone quantification. One entry per CDR3 protein results from TCRdb running MiXCR on the PCR reads. The sample has about 510,000 distinct CDR3 sequences; 20% to 25% are singletons. Sequences were obtained from naive CD8+ T cells from blood, with Jurkat cell RNA spiked in. Subset given: FACS-sorted CD8+CD4-CCR7+CD45RA+ naive T cells. These receptors originate from a human donor in good health. Some libraries in this study had Jurkat cell RNA spiked in.

This chain links TRBV19 with TRBJ2-4; D tentatively reads TRBD1 or TRBD2 (5 bases each). V was trimmed by 4 bases and J by 3 bases, leaving 19 bases between them. This CDR3 region has 17 residues. Germline lookup yields CDR1 LNHDA and CDR2 SQIVND (reference sequence). CDR3 protein: CASSNPDMGVGKNIQYF. DNA for the CDR3: TGTGCCAGTAGTAACCCTGATATGGGGGTTGGCAAAAACATTCAGTACTTC.

In this sample, this clonotype turned up a few times. The chain carries TRBV12-3 or TRBV12-4 and TRBJ1-6; D ambiguous. The CDR3 loop spans 15 amino acids. The ends were cut back, 3 bases at V and 3 bases at J, with 9 bases in the middle. The CDR3 nucleotides read TGTGCCAGCAGTTTGGGAGCACTCTATAATTCACCCCTCCACTTT. Translation: CASSLGALYNSPLHF.

A few counts support this clonotype. The chain employs TRBV27 and TRBJ2-7; TRBD1 is a possible D gene (6 bases). This CDR3 region has 15 residues. V was shortened by 2 bases and J by 4 bases, with 15 bases between the two germline ends. CDR1 is MNHEY and CDR2 is SMNVEV in the germline V gene (reference sequence). CDR3 residues: CASSLRSGQMYEQYF. Written as DNA, the CDR3 is TGTGCCAGCAGTTTAAGAAGCGGACAGATGTACGAGCAGTACTTC.

A note on this clonotype: Germline and junction disagree at one end, which may indicate a read error. The rearrangement uses TRBV5-6 and TRBJ1-2; D ambiguous. The CDR3 extends over 12 amino acids. Germline V lookup: CDR1 SGHDT, CDR2 YYEEEE. CDR3 sequence: CASSSTLGGCTF. The DNA of the CDR3 is TGTGCCAGCAGCTCCACATTGGGAGGCTGCACCTTC.

This rearrangement joins TRBV25-1 to TRBJ2-5; TRBD2 aligns across 15 bases. CDR3 length: 16 amino acids. The V segment lost 1 base and the J segment 4 bases; nucleotides outside the gene matches: 1. Germline CDR1 MGHDK, CDR2 SYGVNS. The CDR3 is CASSESGLAGGETQYF. CDR3 bases: TGTGCCAGCAGTGAATCGGGACTAGCGGGAGGAGAGACCCAGTACTTC.

V usage is TRBV7-9 and J usage is TRBJ1-1; D possibly corresponds to TRBD1 (5 bases). Trimming removed 1 base at V and 10 bases at J, with 16 bases between. This CDR3 spans 14 amino acids. From germline, CDR1 is SEHNR and CDR2 FQNEAQ (reference sequence). The CDR3 spells CASSLGGTLRGAFF. In DNA, the CDR3 is TGTGCCAGCAGCTTAGGTGGCACTCTAAGGGGAGCTTTCTTT.

The rearrangement uses TRBV20-1 and TRBJ2-3, with 13 bases fitting TRBD2. This CDR3 is 16 amino acids long. Germline CDR1 and CDR2: DFQATT and SNEGSKA (reference sequence). The ends lost 1 base at V and 2 bases at J; junction bases unmatched: 3. The CDR3 DNA follows: TGCAGTGCTAGAGGACTAGCGGGGGGTAACACAGATACGCAGTATTTT. It encodes CSARGLAGGNTDTQYF.

This clonotype has just a few counts. V gene TRBV11-3 combines with J gene TRBJ2-4; perhaps TRBD2 as D (5 bases). The germline V gene has CDR1 SGHNT and CDR2 YENEEA. Trimming removed 3 bases from V and 10 bases from J, with 16 bases in between. CDR3 length: 14 amino acids. The chain's CDR3 is CASSFPADSRIQYF. CDR3 nucleotide sequence: TGTGCCAGCAGCTTCCCCGCGGACTCTAGGATTCAGTACTTC.

As concerns this clonotype: The junction and the germline gene differ at one end; a read error may be behind it. This chain uses TRBV4-3 with TRBJ1-1; D gene uncertain. The CDR3 is made up of 15 amino acids. Germline V CDR1 and CDR2: LGHNA, YSLEER. CDR3 nucleotide sequence: TGCGCCAGCAGCCAAGAGGCACCCCCGAGCACTGAAGCTGTCTTT. It codes for CASSQEAPPSTEAVF.

This clonotype was seen a few times. The V gene is TRBV20-1, the J gene TRBJ2-2, with D hard to call. Germline-derived CDR1 and CDR2 are DFQATT and SNEGSKA (reference sequence). The CDR3 is made up of 14 amino acids. V shed 0 bases and J shed 1 base, with 6 bases lying between them. The CDR3 DNA follows: TGCAGTGCTAGAGAACACCTGAACACCGGGGAGCTGTTTTTT. Translated, it gives CSAREHLNTGELFF.

V gene TRBV20-1 combines with J gene TRBJ2-1; 8 bases line up with TRBD2. The CDR3 runs to 14 residues. The germline V gene encodes CDR1 DFQATT and CDR2 SNEGSKA (reference sequence). The V segment lost 1 base and the J segment 9 bases; nucleotides outside the gene matches: 8. Written as DNA, the CDR3 is TGCAGTGCTAGAGCGCCAGCGGGAGTTAGTGAGCAGTTCTTC. Translated: CSARAPAGVSEQFF.

The sample holds a few counts of this clonotype. One end of the junction is discordant with germline, which a read error may explain. V and J are TRBV5-6 and TRBJ1-1; the D is unclear. Germline lookup yields CDR1 SGHDT and CDR2 YYEEEE. The CDR3 loop spans 12 amino acids. In nucleotides, the CDR3 is TGTGCCAACAGCTTGGGTCGGGCTGAAGCTTTCTTT. This translates into CANSLGRAEAFF. Complete variable domain (other parts from reference TRBV5-6 and TRBJ1-1): DAGVTQSPTHLIKTRGQQVTLRCSPKSGHDTVSWYQQALGQGPQFIFQYYEEEERQRGNFPDRFSGHQFPNYSSELNVNALLLGDSALYLCANSLGRAEAFFGQGTRLTVV.

This clonotype was counted at least ten times. The chain has TRBV4-3 and TRBJ1-1, with 11 bases identical to TRBD1. The CDR3 runs 15 residues. Germline trimming cut 1 base from V and 5 bases from J; bases unmatched to any gene: 3. Germline V gene sequence: CDR1 LGHNA, CDR2 YSLEER. The CDR3 here is CASSQVGQGGTEAFF. The CDR3 coding sequence is TGCGCCAGCAGCCAAGTGGGACAGGGGGGGACTGAAGCTTTCTTT.

This clonotype was picked up a small number of times. The chain links TRBV20-1 to TRBJ2-7; D might be TRBD2 (5 bases). CDR1 and CDR2 from the germline V gene are DFQATT and SNEGSKA (reference sequence). CDR3 length equals 14 residues. The germline V and J ends were trimmed by 3 bases and 0 bases, with 12 bases remaining between them. The CDR3 coding sequence is TGCAGTGCTAGGGACTCCTTTTTCTCCTACGAGCAGTACTTC. Translated: CSARDSFFSYEQYF.

This clonotype was seen more than once but under ten times. The rearrangement joins TRBV4-3 to TRBJ2-3; D call uncertain. V lost 0 bases and J lost 4, with 11 bases in between. CDR1 and CDR2 (germline): LGHNA, YSLEER. This CDR3 is built from 15 residues. This chain's CDR3 is CASSQDFTMPDTQYF. The CDR3 nucleotides are TGCGCCAGCAGCCAAGATTTTACGATGCCAGATACGCAGTATTTT.

This clonotype has ten or more counts. The chain joins TRBV12-3 or TRBV12-4 to TRBJ2-5; D remains unclear. The CDR3 sequence is 13 residues long. Trimming shortened V by 7 bases and J by 9 bases, and 18 bases separated the two germline ends. The CDR3 DNA sequence: TGTGCCAGCACCCCGACGAGTCTGAGCCCCCAGTACTTC. Its translation: CASTPTSLSPQYF.

V and J are TRBV19 and TRBJ2-6; tentatively, D is TRBD1 (5 bases). The CDR3 extends over 15 amino acids. Germline V gene data show CDR1 as LNHDA and CDR2 as SQIVND (reference sequence). The V and J ends lost 5 bases and 4 bases respectively, with 12 bases between them. CDR3 loop: CASSVGARGANVLTF. The DNA of the CDR3 is TGTGCCAGTAGTGTAGGGGCGCGCGGGGCCAACGTCCTGACTTTC. The complete variable domain, with remaining parts taken from reference TRBV19 and TRBJ2-6, reads DGGITQSPKYLFRKEGQNVTLSCEQNLNHDAMYWYRQDPGQGLRLIYYSQIVNDFQKGDIAEGYSVSREKKESFPLTVTSAQKNPTAFYLCASSVGARGANVLTFGAGSRLTVL.

The chain has TRBV12-3 or TRBV12-4 and TRBJ2-5; a weak D match, TRBD2 (6 bases). Trimming took off 6 bases at V and 2 bases at J, with 16 bases between the two ends. The CDR3 has 15 amino acids. This CDR3 is CASSGLTGVQETQYF. For the CDR3, the DNA is TGTGCCAGCAGCGGACTAACGGGGGTTCAAGAGACCCAGTACTTC.

The chain links TRBV6-5 to TRBJ2-1; D tentatively fits TRBD1 or TRBD2 (5 bases each). CDR3 length equals 12 residues. The germline V and J ends were trimmed by 10 bases and 5 bases, with 12 bases remaining between them. Germline V gene lookup returns CDR1 MNHEY and CDR2 SVGAGI. The DNA of the CDR3 is TGTGCCACACGTCTGGGGGACAATGAGCAGTTCTTC. It codes for CATRLGDNEQFF.

In regard to this clonotype: A much larger clone differs by one base, so this may be a read error. This sequence joins TRBV4-3 and TRBJ2-7; D is ambiguous. This CDR3 spans 15 amino acids. The V gene lost 6 bases and the J gene lost 0 bases, with 15 bases spanning the gap. The V gene's germline CDR1 is LGHNA and CDR2 YSLEER. The CDR3 DNA is TGCGCCAGCAGTCCCCGGGCAATGGGCTCCTACGAGCAGTACTTC. It specifies CASSPRAMGSYEQYF.

This clonotype was found many times. The chain employs TRBV5-5 and TRBJ2-1; 9 bases match TRBD2. Germline V CDR1 and CDR2: SGHKS, YYEKEE (reference sequence). The CDR3 totals 14 residues. Trimming cost V 4 bases and J 6 bases; bases outside gene matches: 5. CDR3 coding DNA: TGTGCCAGCAGCCCAGGGACTAGCCCCAATGAGCAGTTCTTC. Protein: CASSPGTSPNEQFF.

The chain is built from TRBV7-8 and TRBJ2-5; no firm D call. From germline, CDR1 is SGHVS and CDR2 FQNEAQ. V lost 4 bases to trimming and J lost 1 base, with 10 bases between them. The CDR3 is 14 amino acids. The CDR3 sequence: CASSSSILQETQYF. CDR3 coding DNA: TGTGCCAGCAGCTCCTCTATACTCCAAGAGACCCAGTACTTC. The full variable domain, its missing parts supplied by reference TRBV7-8 and TRBJ2-5, is GAGVSQSPRYKVAKRGQDVALRCDPISGHVSLFWYQQALGQGPEFLTYFQNEAQLDKSGLPSDRFFAERPEGSVSTLKIQRTQQEDSAVYLCASSSSILQETQYFGPGTRLLVL.

The rearrangement joins TRBV27 to TRBJ2-5; D not certain. Looked up from germline, CDR1 is MNHEY and CDR2 is SMNVEV (reference sequence). V lost 0 bases and J lost 1, with 12 bases in between. The CDR3 has 16 residues. The CDR3 region has the DNA TGTGCCAGCAGTTTATCGAAGTGGAACGGCCAAGAGACCCAGTACTTC. Translation gives CASSLSKWNGQETQYF.

This clonotype has at least ten counts. The chain has TRBV2 and TRBJ2-3, with D possibly being TRBD1 (6 bases). The CDR3 contains 15 residues. V dropped 7 bases and J dropped 2 bases, with 16 bases sitting between them. The germline CDR1 and CDR2 sequences are SNHLY and FYNNEI. The CDR3 protein is CASTKVVGATDTQYF. The CDR3 DNA reads as TGTGCCAGCACCAAAGTCGTGGGGGCCACAGATACGCAGTATTTT.

Only a few counts were recorded for this clonotype. The chain carries TRBV6-5 and TRBJ2-2; 8 bases fit TRBD1. V gave up 6 bases and J gave up 6 bases; unmatched junction bases: 6. CDR1 and CDR2 from the germline V gene are MNHEY and SVGAGI. This CDR3 is built from 14 residues. CDR3 protein: CASSLEDRAGELFF. The CDR3 DNA is TGTGCCAGCAGCCTAGAGGACAGGGCCGGGGAGCTGTTTTTT.